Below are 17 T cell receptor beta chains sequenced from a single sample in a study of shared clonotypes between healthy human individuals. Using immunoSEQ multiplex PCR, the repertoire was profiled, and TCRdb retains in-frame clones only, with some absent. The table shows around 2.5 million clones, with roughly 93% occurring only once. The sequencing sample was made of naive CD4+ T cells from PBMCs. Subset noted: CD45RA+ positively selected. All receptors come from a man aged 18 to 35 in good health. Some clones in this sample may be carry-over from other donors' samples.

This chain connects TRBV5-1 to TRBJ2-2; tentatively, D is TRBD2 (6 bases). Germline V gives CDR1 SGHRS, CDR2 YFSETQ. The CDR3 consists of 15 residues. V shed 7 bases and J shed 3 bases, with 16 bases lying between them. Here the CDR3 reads CASGYGSADTGELFF. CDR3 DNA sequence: TGCGCCAGCGGCTACGGGAGCGCGGACACCGGGGAGCTGTTTTTT. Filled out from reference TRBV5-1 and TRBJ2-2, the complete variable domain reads KAGVTQTPRYLIKTRGQQVTLSCSPISGHRSVSWYQQTPGQGLQFLFEYFSETQRNKGNFPGRFSGRQFSNSRSEMNVSTLELGDSALYLCASGYGSADTGELFFGEGSRLTVL.

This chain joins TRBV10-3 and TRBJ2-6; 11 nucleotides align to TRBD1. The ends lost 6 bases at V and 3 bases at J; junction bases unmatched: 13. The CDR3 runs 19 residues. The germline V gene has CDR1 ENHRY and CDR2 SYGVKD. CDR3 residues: CAISPKPGQGVGGANVLTF. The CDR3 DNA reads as TGTGCCATCAGCCCAAAACCGGGACAGGGGGTCGGTGGGGCCAACGTCCTGACTTTC.

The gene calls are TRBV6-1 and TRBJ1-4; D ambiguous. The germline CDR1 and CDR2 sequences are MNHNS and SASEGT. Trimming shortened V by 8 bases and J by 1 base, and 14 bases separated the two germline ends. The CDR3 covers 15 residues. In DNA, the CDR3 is TGTGCCAGCGCTTCAAGCGGAGGAACTAATGAAAAACTGTTTTTT. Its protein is CASASSGGTNEKLFF.

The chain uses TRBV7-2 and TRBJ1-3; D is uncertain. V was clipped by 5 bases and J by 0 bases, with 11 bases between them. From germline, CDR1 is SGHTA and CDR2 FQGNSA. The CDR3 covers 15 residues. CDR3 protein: CASSPDPSSGNTIYF. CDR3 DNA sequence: TGTGCCAGCAGCCCCGACCCATCCTCTGGAAACACCATATATTTT. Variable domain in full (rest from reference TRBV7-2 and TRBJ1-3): GAGVSQSPSNKVTEKGKDVELRCDPISGHTALYWYRQSLGQGLEFLIYFQGNSAPDKSGLPSDRFSAERTGGSVSTLTIQRTQQEDSAVYLCASSPDPSSGNTIYFGEGSWLTVV.

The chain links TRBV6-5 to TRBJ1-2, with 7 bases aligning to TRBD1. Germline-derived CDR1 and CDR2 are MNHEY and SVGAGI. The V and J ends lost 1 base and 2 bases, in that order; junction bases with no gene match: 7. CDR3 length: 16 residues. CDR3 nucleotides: TGTGCCAGCAGTTACTATGGGGGACAGCGAAACTATGGCTACACCTTC. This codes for CASSYYGGQRNYGYTF.

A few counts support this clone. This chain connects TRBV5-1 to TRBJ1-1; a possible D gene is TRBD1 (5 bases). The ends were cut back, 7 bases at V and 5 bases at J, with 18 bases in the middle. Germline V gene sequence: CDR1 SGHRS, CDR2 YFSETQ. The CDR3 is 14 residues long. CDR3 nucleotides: TGCGCCAGCGGCGAAGGGGTAGGTGGGACTGAAGCTTTCTTT. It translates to CASGEGVGGTEAFF.

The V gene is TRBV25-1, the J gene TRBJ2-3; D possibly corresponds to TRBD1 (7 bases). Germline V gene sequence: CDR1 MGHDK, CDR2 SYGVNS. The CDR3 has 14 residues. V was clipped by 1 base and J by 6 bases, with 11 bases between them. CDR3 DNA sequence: TGTGCCAGCAGTGAATCAGGGGGGTGGGATACGCAGTATTTT. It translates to CASSESGGWDTQYF. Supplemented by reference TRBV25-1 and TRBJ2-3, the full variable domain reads EADIYQTPRYLVIGTGKKITLECSQTMGHDKMYWYQQDPGMELHLIHYSYGVNSTEKGDLSSESTVSRIRTEHFPLTLESARPSHTSQYLCASSESGGWDTQYFGPGTRLTVL.

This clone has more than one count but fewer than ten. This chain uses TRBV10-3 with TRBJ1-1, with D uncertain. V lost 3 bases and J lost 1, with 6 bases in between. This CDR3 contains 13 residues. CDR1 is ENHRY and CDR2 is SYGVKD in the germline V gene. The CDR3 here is CAISDWENTEAFF. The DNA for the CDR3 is TGTGCCATCAGTGATTGGGAGAACACTGAAGCTTTCTTT.

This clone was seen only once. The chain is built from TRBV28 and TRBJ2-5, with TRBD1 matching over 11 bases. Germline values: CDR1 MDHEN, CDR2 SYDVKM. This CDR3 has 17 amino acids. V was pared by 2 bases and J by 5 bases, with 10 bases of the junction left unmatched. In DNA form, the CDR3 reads TGTGCCAGCAGTTTAGGAGGACAGGGGGCAGGATGGGAGACCCAGTACTTC. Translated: CASSLGGQGAGWETQYF.

The CDR3 sequence: CAISESNRGETEAFF. As DNA, the CDR3 is TGTGCCATCAGTGAGTCGAATCGGGGGGAGACTGAAGCTTTCTTT. This sequence joins TRBV10-3 and TRBJ1-1; weak D call: TRBD1 (5 bases). Germline CDR1 and CDR2: ENHRY and SYGVKD. Trimming took 0 bases from V and 5 from J, leaving 13 bases between them. There are 15 residues in the CDR3.

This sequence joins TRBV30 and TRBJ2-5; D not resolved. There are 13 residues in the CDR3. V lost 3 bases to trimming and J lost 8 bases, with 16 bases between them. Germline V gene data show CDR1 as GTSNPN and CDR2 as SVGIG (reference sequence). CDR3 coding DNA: TGTGCCTGGAGGCCGGCAGTTGGTTTAACCCAGTACTTC. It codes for CAWRPAVGLTQYF.

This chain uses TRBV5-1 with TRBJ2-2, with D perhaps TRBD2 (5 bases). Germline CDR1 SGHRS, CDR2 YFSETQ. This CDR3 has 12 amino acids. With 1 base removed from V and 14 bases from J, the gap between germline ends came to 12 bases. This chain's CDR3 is CASSLLAEVLFF. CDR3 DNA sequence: TGCGCCAGCAGCTTGCTAGCCGAAGTCCTGTTTTTT.

The CDR3 sequence: CASNSPRGTGGNEQYF. The CDR3, as DNA: TGTGCCAGCAACTCACCCCGCGGGACAGGGGGCAACGAGCAGTACTTC. The rearrangement uses TRBV7-8 and TRBJ2-7, with 12 bases fitting TRBD1. The germline V gene encodes CDR1 SGHVS and CDR2 FQNEAQ. This CDR3 comprises 16 residues. After removal of 7 bases from V and 5 bases from J, the junction contained 12 bases not matched to a gene. The variable domain in full, completed from reference TRBV7-8 and TRBJ2-7, reads GAGVSQSPRYKVAKRGQDVALRCDPISGHVSLFWYQQALGQGPEFLTYFQNEAQLDKSGLPSDRFFAERPEGSVSTLKIQRTQQEDSAVYLCASNSPRGTGGNEQYFGPGTRLTVT.

The CDR3 is CASSTSGGRNQPQHF. CDR3 nucleotide sequence: TGCGCCAGCAGCACCTCAGGGGGCCGTAATCAGCCCCAGCATTTT. This chain joins TRBV4-1 and TRBJ1-5, with 8 bases fitting TRBD1. V lost 5 bases, J lost 4 bases, and 7 bases stayed unmatched. The CDR3 spans 15 residues. The germline gives CDR1 MGHRA, CDR2 YSYEKL.

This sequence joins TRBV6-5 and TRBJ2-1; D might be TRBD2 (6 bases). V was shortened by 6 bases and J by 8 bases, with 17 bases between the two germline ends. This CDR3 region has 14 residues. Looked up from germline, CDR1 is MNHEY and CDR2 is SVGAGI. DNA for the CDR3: TGTGCCAGCAGCCCCTCGGACTATATCCATGAGCAGTTCTTC. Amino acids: CASSPSDYIHEQFF.

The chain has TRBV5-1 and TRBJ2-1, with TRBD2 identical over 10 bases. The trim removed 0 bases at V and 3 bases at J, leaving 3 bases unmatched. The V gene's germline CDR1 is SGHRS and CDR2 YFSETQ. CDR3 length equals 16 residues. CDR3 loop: CASSLAIAGGYNEQFF. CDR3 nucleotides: TGCGCCAGCAGCTTGGCGATAGCGGGAGGCTACAATGAGCAGTTCTTC. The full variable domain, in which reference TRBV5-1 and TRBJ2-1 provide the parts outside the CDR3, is KAGVTQTPRYLIKTRGQQVTLSCSPISGHRSVSWYQQTPGQGLQFLFEYFSETQRNKGNFPGRFSGRQFSNSRSEMNVSTLELGDSALYLCASSLAIAGGYNEQFFGPGTRLTVL.

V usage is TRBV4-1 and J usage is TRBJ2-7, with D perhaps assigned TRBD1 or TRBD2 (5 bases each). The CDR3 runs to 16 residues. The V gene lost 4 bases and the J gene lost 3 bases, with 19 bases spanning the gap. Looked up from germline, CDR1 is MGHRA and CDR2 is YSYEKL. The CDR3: CASSPIGRVGDYEQYF. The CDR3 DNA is TGCGCCAGCAGCCCGATTGGGCGGGTGGGGGACTACGAGCAGTACTTC.